This T cell receptor beta chain was obtained from a study of blood T cell repertoires in COVID-19. At the level of the study: T cells, B-cell-depleted T cells, or PBMCs supplied cDNA or gDNA.

Authors' data handling: Researchers report that nucleated cell counts were estimated from reference gene primer amplification. The table came from immunoSEQ multiplex PCR; TCRdb's copy has only in-frame clones and leaves some out. The V and J calls and clone size come from that table; D and trimming were worked out from the DNA. The sample lists about 330,000 clones, 87% occurring once. Looked up from germline, CDR1 is LNHNV and CDR2 is YYDKDF (reference sequence). The CDR3 is made up of 13 amino acids. V shed 5 bases and J shed 6 bases, with 8 bases lying between them. The cohort comprised adults aged about 18 to 89 years residing in approximately 25 US areas. Cohorts were assigned according to the clinical history that participants reported.

The chain uses TRBV15 and TRBJ1-6; D is unresolved. The origin of this receptor is a woman under 40 who had recovered from COVID-19. The sample comprised PBMCs or T cells enriched from blood (not recorded which). CDR3 residues: CATSQEINSPLHF. CDR3 nucleotide sequence: TGTGCCACCAGCCAGGAAATTAATTCACCCCTCCACTTT.